The source of this T cell receptor beta chain is a study of shared clonotypes between healthy human individuals. Study summary: Three plates were used per donor for CD4 naive, three for CD4 memory, two for CD8 naive and one for CD8 memory.

The length of the CDR3 is 14 residues. V lost 6 bases, J lost 4 bases, and 13 bases lay in between. Germline CDR1 and CDR2: MNHNS and SASEGT. This clone was recorded once. Clones were read by immunoSEQ multiplex PCR, and TCRdb kept only the in-frame ones, dropping some. The sample consists of around 2.5 million clones, approximately 94% of them appearing once. The chain links TRBV6-1 to TRBJ1-5; D is undetermined. Material: naive CD4+ T cells from PBMCs. The subset denotes: CD45RA+ positively selected. This clonotype originated in a man between 18 and 35 years old in good health. Some clones in this sample may be carry-over from other donors' samples. Here the CDR3 reads CASSAAFPNQPQHF. The CDR3 bases are TGTGCCAGCAGCGCGGCCTTTCCAAATCAGCCCCAGCATTTT.